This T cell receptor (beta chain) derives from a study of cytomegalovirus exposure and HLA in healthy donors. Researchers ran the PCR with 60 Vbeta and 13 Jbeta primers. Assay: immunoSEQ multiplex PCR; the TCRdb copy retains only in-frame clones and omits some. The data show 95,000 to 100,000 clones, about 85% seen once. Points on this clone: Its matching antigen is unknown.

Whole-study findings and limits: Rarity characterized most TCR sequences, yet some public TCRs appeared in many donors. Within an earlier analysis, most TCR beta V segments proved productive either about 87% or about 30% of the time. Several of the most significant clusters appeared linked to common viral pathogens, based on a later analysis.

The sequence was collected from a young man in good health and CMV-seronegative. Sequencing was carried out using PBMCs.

As DNA, the CDR3 is TGCGCCAGCAGCTCGCGTGACCGACTAGCAAAAGGCGATGAGCAGTTCTTC. This encodes CASSSRDRLAKGDEQFF. This chain connects TRBV4-3 to TRBJ2-1; TRBD2 matches at 7 bases. Germline CDR1 reads LGHNA; CDR2 reads YSLEER. The CDR3 loop spans 17 amino acids. V was pared by 5 bases and J by 8 bases, with 18 bases of the junction left unmatched.